The present entry profiles one T cell receptor (beta chain) with its context. This specimen comes from a study of blood T cell repertoires in COVID-19. Turning to the study itself: PBMCs, B-cell-depleted T cells, or T cells were the source of the cDNA or gDNA that made up the material.

Trimming took 7 bases from V and 3 from J; bases not matched to a gene: 13. Germline-derived CDR1 and CDR2 are LNHDA and SQIVND (reference sequence). The length of the CDR3 is 17 residues. The protocol was immunoSEQ multiplex PCR, while the TCRdb copy is restricted to in-frame clones and leaves out a portion. The profile shows a few hundred thousand clones, over 75% of them singletons. This TCR came from a woman aged 35 to 49 who had recovered from COVID-19. The chain carries TRBV19 and TRBJ2-1; 9 positions match TRBD2. Sequencing used PBMCs or T cells enriched from blood (not recorded which). The CDR3 loop is CASTNFDPSGDYNEQFF. The CDR3 region has the DNA TGTGCCAGTACCAACTTCGACCCTAGCGGGGACTACAATGAGCAGTTCTTC.